Below are 25 T cell receptor beta chains sequenced from a single sample in a study of cytomegalovirus exposure and HLA in healthy donors. Researchers ran the PCR with 60 Vbeta and 13 Jbeta primers. The table came from immunoSEQ multiplex PCR; TCRdb's copy has only in-frame clones and leaves some out. Of about 140,000 clones in the sample, around 80% were seen once. The sequencing input was PBMCs. Receptors were obtained from a man aged 25 to 40 in good health and CMV-seropositive.

The V and J genes are TRBV23-1 and TRBJ1-3, with D possibly matching TRBD1 (5 bases). TRBV23-1 is designated an ORF whose function remains uncertain. CDR3 length: 15 residues. V dropped 8 bases and J dropped 0 bases, with 14 bases sitting between them. The CDR3 spells CASVATADSGNTIYF. In DNA form, the CDR3 reads TGCGCCAGCGTCGCGACAGCCGACTCTGGAAACACCATATATTTT.

This chain joins TRBV2 and TRBJ1-1, with TRBD1 identical over 9 bases. Trimming at V came to 7 bases and at J to 5 bases, leaving 8 bases not matched to a gene. The CDR3 contains 14 residues. Germline values: CDR1 SNHLY, CDR2 FYNNEI. The DNA for the CDR3 is TGTGCCAGCACTGAGGACAGGGGATGGACTGAAGCTTTCTTT. This gives the protein CASTEDRGWTEAFF.

The chain is built from TRBV6-5 and TRBJ2-5; 11 bases are shared with TRBD2. This CDR3 region has 16 residues. Germline values: CDR1 MNHEY, CDR2 SVGAGI. The ends lost 2 bases at V and 5 bases at J; junction bases unmatched: 7. The CDR3 loop is CASSYILTSGDETQYF. In DNA, the CDR3 is TGTGCCAGCAGTTACATTTTGACTAGCGGGGATGAGACCCAGTACTTC.

The V gene is TRBV18, the J gene TRBJ1-2, with TRBD1 matching over 7 bases. The junction had 10 bases not matched to a gene; V was cut back by 4 bases and J by 8 bases. The CDR3 spans 14 residues. Germline CDR1 KGHSH, CDR2 LQKENI. CDR3 region: CASSRTGGGGGYTF. Written as DNA, the CDR3 is TGTGCCAGCTCACGGACAGGCGGTGGTGGGGGCTACACCTTC.

CDR3 in DNA: TGTGCCAGCAGCTTCCCAGGACTAGCGGGGGAGCTGTTTTTT. Translation: CASSFPGLAGELFF. The chain uses TRBV11-2 and TRBJ2-2; TRBD2 agrees at 9 bases. The germline CDR1 and CDR2 sequences are SGHAT and FQNNGV. J lost 8 bases, V lost 3 bases, and 4 bases had no gene match. The CDR3 spans 14 residues.

This chain links TRBV28 with TRBJ2-7, with 10 bases aligning to TRBD1. Per germline, CDR1 MDHEN and CDR2 SYDVKM. V was pared by 5 bases and J by 3 bases, with 7 bases of the junction left unmatched. The CDR3 is 15 amino acids. Written as DNA, the CDR3 is TGTGCCAGCAGTCTTGCGGGACAGGGGAGCTACGAGCAGTACTTC. The encoded protein is CASSLAGQGSYEQYF. Full variable domain (missing parts from reference TRBV28 and TRBJ2-7): DVKVTQSSRYLVKRTGEKVFLECVQDMDHENMFWYRQDPGLGLRLIYFSYDVKMKEKGDIPEGYSVSREKKERFSLILESASTNQTSMYLCASSLAGQGSYEQYFGPGTRLTVT.

This clone was counted once. The rearrangement uses TRBV5-1 and TRBJ2-1; 13 positions match TRBD2. With 4 bases clipped from V and 3 bases from J, the junction kept 4 bases outside the gene matches. The germline gives CDR1 SGHRS, CDR2 YFSETQ. The CDR3 runs 16 residues. CDR3 sequence reads: CASSPWTSGGYNEQFF. In DNA, the CDR3 is TGCGCCAGCAGCCCCTGGACTAGCGGGGGCTACAATGAGCAGTTCTTC.

The gene calls are TRBV4-1 and TRBJ1-1; tentatively, D is TRBD1 (5 bases). The CDR3 is 14 residues long. Germline V gene sequence: CDR1 MGHRA, CDR2 YSYEKL. The V end was cut by 3 bases, the J end by 6 bases, with 14 bases between. CDR3 in amino acids: CASSQPWGRAEAFF. CDR3 nucleotide sequence: TGCGCCAGCAGCCAGCCTTGGGGGAGGGCTGAAGCTTTCTTT.

This chain links TRBV2 with TRBJ2-7, with a weak D call TRBD1 (6 bases). Germline CDR1 is SNHLY and CDR2 is FYNNEI. The CDR3 totals 14 residues. Trimming removed 2 bases at V and 6 bases at J, with 14 bases between. CDR3 sequence reads: CASSERGSYVEQYF. CDR3 nucleotide sequence: TGTGCCAGCAGTGAAAGGGGGTCCTACGTCGAGCAGTACTTC.

The rearrangement links TRBV5-4 to TRBJ2-3; D might be TRBD2 (5 bases). There are 15 residues in the CDR3. Germline CDR1 SGHNT, CDR2 YYREEE (reference sequence). Trimming took 0 bases from V and 8 from J, leaving 16 bases between them. This chain's CDR3 is CASSLVAEEPGTQYF. The CDR3 DNA sequence: TGTGCCAGCAGCTTGGTGGCGGAGGAGCCCGGTACGCAGTATTTT. Combining the CDR3 with reference TRBV5-4 and TRBJ2-3 gives the whole variable domain ETGVTQSPTHLIKTRGQQVTLRCSSQSGHNTVSWYQQALGQGPQFIFQYYREEENGRGNFPPRFSGLQFPNYSSELNVNALELDDSALYLCASSLVAEEPGTQYFGPGTRLTVL.

The rearrangement joins TRBV5-1 to TRBJ2-3; D is perhaps TRBD2 (5 bases). The CDR3 is made up of 15 amino acids. The germline V gene encodes CDR1 SGHRS and CDR2 YFSETQ. V was clipped by 1 base and J by 2 bases, with 11 bases between them. DNA for the CDR3: TGCGCCAGCAGCTTGTGGCGGGTCCCCACAGATACGCAGTATTTT. This codes for CASSLWRVPTDTQYF.

The genes are TRBV7-2 and TRBJ2-1; tentative D call: TRBD1 (5 bases). The germline CDR1 and CDR2 sequences are SGHTA and FQGNSA. V was pared by 1 base and J by 3 bases, with 13 bases between. The CDR3 length is 16 residues. The DNA for the CDR3 is TGTGCCAGCAGCTTAGTACCAGGGATACACTACAATGAGCAGTTCTTC. This translates into CASSLVPGIHYNEQFF.

The chain has TRBV6-1 and TRBJ2-5; D is unclear. The CDR3 consists of 15 residues. The germline CDR1 and CDR2 sequences are MNHNS and SASEGT. Trimming pared 6 bases from V and 5 bases from J, leaving 19 bases between. Here the CDR3 reads CASREIYNREETQYF. The CDR3 region has the DNA TGTGCCAGCAGAGAAATTTATAATAGAGAGGAGACCCAGTACTTC.

The chain carries TRBV5-1 and TRBJ1-2, with a weak D call TRBD1 (5 bases). The CDR3 totals 16 residues. Germline assignment: CDR1 SGHRS and CDR2 YFSETQ. With 2 bases removed from V and 3 bases from J, the gap between germline ends came to 17 bases. The chain's CDR3 is CASSLGQGSSYYGYTF. CDR3 in DNA: TGCGCCAGCAGCTTAGGGCAGGGAAGTTCTTACTATGGCTACACCTTC.

The J gene is TRBJ1-2, the V gene TRBV6-1; D not certain. CDR1 and CDR2 (germline): MNHNS, SASEGT. The V end lost 0 bases, the J end lost 2 bases, and 10 bases lay between the germline ends. This CDR3 contains 15 residues. CDR3 nucleotide sequence: TGTGCCAGCAGTGAAGCGCTTTTAGCGAACTATGGCTACACCTTC. This encodes CASSEALLANYGYTF.

The J gene is TRBJ2-5, the V gene TRBV4-1; D is possibly TRBD1 (6 bases). The V and J ends lost 1 base and 1 base respectively, with 10 bases between them. CDR3 length equals 15 residues. The V gene's germline CDR1 is MGHRA and CDR2 YSYEKL. CDR3 residues: CASSQVSRGQETQYF. The CDR3 DNA sequence: TGCGCCAGCAGCCAAGTCTCCAGGGGCCAAGAGACCCAGTACTTC.

This sequence joins TRBV6-5 and TRBJ2-1, with D tentatively TRBD1 (6 bases). Germline-derived CDR1 and CDR2 are MNHEY and SVGAGI. Trimming took off 0 bases at V and 2 bases at J, with 11 bases between the two ends. The CDR3 is 16 residues long. The CDR3 nucleotides read TGTGCCAGCAGTTACTCGATCAACAGGGCCTACAATGAGCAGTTCTTC. It encodes CASSYSINRAYNEQFF.

This chain links TRBV5-5 with TRBJ2-5, with TRBD1 matching over 12 bases. The closer fit of TRBJ2-7 to the DNA end suggests the J call may be wrong. Germline V gene data show CDR1 as SGHKS and CDR2 as YYEKEE (reference sequence). The CDR3 consists of 17 residues. CDR3 sequence (DNA): TGTGCCAGCAGACCGACTGGGGGGACAGGGGGCTTATACGAGCAGTACTTC. It is translated as CASRPTGGTGGLYEQYF.

The chain joins TRBV29-1 to TRBJ1-3; no definite D call. Germline V CDR1 and CDR2: SQVTM, ANQGSEA. CDR3 length equals 13 residues. The V end lost 3 bases, the J end lost 3 bases, and 9 bases lay between the germline ends. CDR3 sequence: CSVDETDGNTIYF. The CDR3 coding sequence is TGCAGCGTTGATGAGACTGATGGAAACACCATATATTTT.

This clone was seen a handful of times. The chain links TRBV7-9 to TRBJ2-1; D may be TRBD2 (7 bases). This CDR3 is built from 15 residues. Trimming cost V 1 base and J 8 bases, with 15 bases left between them. Germline values: CDR1 SEHNR, CDR2 FQNEAQ (reference sequence). The CDR3 DNA reads as TGTGCCAGCAGCTTAGGGGGGGGCGAAGGTTATGAGCAGTTCTTC. This encodes CASSLGGGEGYEQFF.

This chain uses TRBV2 with TRBJ1-2, with D maybe TRBD1 (6 bases). This CDR3 spans 13 amino acids. Trimming shortened V by 10 bases and J by 6 bases, and 18 bases separated the two germline ends. CDR1 is SNHLY and CDR2 is FYNNEI in the germline V gene. The CDR3 here is CATRDRGGDGYTF. The CDR3 DNA is TGTGCCACCCGAGACCGGGGGGGCGATGGCTACACCTTC. The whole variable domain, remainder taken from reference TRBV2 and TRBJ1-2, is EPEVTQTPSHQVTQMGQEVILRCVPISNHLYFYWYRQILGQKVEFLVSFYNNEISEKSEIFDDQFSVERPDGSNFTLKIRSTKLEDSAMYFCATRDRGGDGYTFGSGTRLTVV.

The CDR3, as DNA: TGTGCCAGCAGCCAAGATCTTCTCTCACCCCTCCACTTT. Its translation is CASSQDLLSPLHF. This chain links TRBV14 with TRBJ1-6; D gene ambiguous. V lost 0 bases to trimming and J lost 10 bases, with 7 bases between them. Germline CDR1 SGHDN, CDR2 FVKESK. The CDR3 is 13 amino acids.

The genes are TRBV7-9 and TRBJ2-1, with 8 nucleotides matching TRBD1. Germline trimming cut 5 bases from V and 6 bases from J; bases unmatched to any gene: 9. This CDR3 spans 15 amino acids. The germline V gene has CDR1 SEHNR and CDR2 FQNEAQ (reference sequence). In nucleotides, the CDR3 is TGTGCCAGCAGCCTCAGGACAGGGTTCTCCAATGAGCAGTTCTTC. Translated, it gives CASSLRTGFSNEQFF.

There are a few counts of this clone. J is TRBJ1-1 and V is TRBV5-1; 10 bases are shared with TRBD1. The CDR3 contains 14 residues. Trimming took 0 bases from V and 6 from J; bases not matched to a gene: 2. Germline values: CDR1 SGHRS, CDR2 YFSETQ. CDR3 sequence reads: CASSLGDRGAEAFF. The CDR3 bases are TGCGCCAGCAGCTTGGGGGACAGGGGTGCTGAAGCTTTCTTT.

This chain joins TRBV7-2 and TRBJ1-5, with 9 nucleotides matching TRBD1. CDR1 and CDR2 from the germline V gene are SGHTA and FQGNSA. V dropped 5 bases and J dropped 4; count of bases not matched to a gene: 6. The CDR3 loop spans 15 amino acids. The CDR3 loop reads CASSVGTGPNQPQHF. Here the CDR3 DNA reads TGTGCCAGCAGCGTCGGGACAGGGCCGAATCAGCCCCAGCATTTT.